A selection of T cell receptor beta chains follows, all from one sample in a study of metastatic and nonmetastatic thyroid tumors. From the PCR reads, TCRdb re-called clones with MiXCR. The table has approximately 6,300 clones, about a third seen once; the top ten hold about 25%. Material: adjacent normal tissue. Receptors were obtained from a male donor with papillary thyroid cancer or a benign thyroid nodule (not recorded which). Some clones in this sample may be carry-over from other donors' samples. Both conserved end residues are part of each CDR3. A D gene is named only where the DNA matches it firmly. Expanded clones get a size class; other rows say once, few or many, or leave the size out.

v_call,d_call,clone_size,j_call,cdr3_aa,cdr3_nt
TRBV20-1,TRBD2,few,TRBJ2-3,CSARDPGRKGSTDTQYF,TGCAGTGCTAGAGATCCCGGGAGGAAGGGTAGCACAGATACGCAGTATTTT
TRBV28,-,large,TRBJ2-1,CASSLSGSEQFF,TGTGCCAGCAGTTTATCCGGGAGTGAGCAGTTCTTC
TRBV7-3,TRBD2,medium-sized,TRBJ2-1,CASSLWGGNEQFF,TGTGCCAGCAGCTTATGGGGGGGTAATGAGCAGTTCTTC
TRBV20-1,TRBD2,few,TRBJ2-5,CSARDSGTIQETQYF,TGCAGTGCTAGAGACTCCGGGACTATACAAGAGACCCAGTACTTC
TRBV6-1,-,-,TRBJ2-3,CASRKYRVSASDTQYF,TGTGCCAGCAGGAAATACAGGGTCTCCGCGAGTGATACGCAGTATTTT
TRBV20-1,-,few,TRBJ1-4,CSARSPTENNEKLFF,TGCAGTGCTAGAAGTCCGACAGAAAATAATGAAAAACTGTTTTTT
TRBV20-1,-,medium-sized,TRBJ2-5,CSAREGGGIGETQYF,TGCAGTGCTAGAGAGGGTGGGGGGATAGGAGAGACCCAGTACTTC
TRBV4-1,TRBD1,-,TRBJ2-7,CASSLVGQGTYEQYF,TGCGCCAGCAGCCTAGTAGGACAGGGAACCTACGAGCAGTACTTC
TRBV6-1,TRBD2,large,TRBJ2-7,CAILAASSYEQYF,TGTGCCATTCTAGCGGCAAGCTCCTACGAGCAGTACTTC
TRBV2,-,few,TRBJ2-2,CASVWGPRGELFF,TGTGCCAGCGTTTGGGGGCCTCGAGGGGAGCTGTTTTTT
TRBV12-3/TRBV12-4,-,few,TRBJ1-1,CASISHEVVYTEAFF,TGTGCCAGCATCTCTCATGAGGTGGTTTACACTGAAGCTTTCTTT
TRBV28,-,-,TRBJ1-2,CASSPMGENYGYTF,TGTGCCAGCAGTCCCATGGGGGAGAACTATGGCTACACCTTC
TRBV30,-,-,TRBJ1-3,CAWSVGGGNTIYF,TGTGCCTGGAGTGTCGGCGGTGGAAACACCATATATTTT
TRBV4-2,-,few,TRBJ1-4,CASSHGQGSFF,TGTGCCAGCAGCCACGGTCAGGGTTCGTTTTTT
TRBV6-1,TRBD1,few,TRBJ1-5,CASSESGTGYQPQHF,TGTGCCAGCAGTGAATCCGGGACAGGGTACCAGCCCCAGCATTTT
TRBV6-5,-,-,TRBJ2-1,CASSYSRVYDNEQFF,TGTGCCAGCAGTTACTCCCGGGTTTACGACAATGAGCAGTTCTTC
TRBV6-2/TRBV6-3,TRBD2,-,TRBJ2-1,CASPNHSGSLFNEQFF,TGTGCCAGCCCCAACCATAGCGGGAGTCTTTTCAATGAGCAGTTCTTC
TRBV15,-,medium-sized,TRBJ1-5,CATSRRFNQPQHF,TGTGCCACCAGCCGACGGTTCAATCAGCCCCAGCATTTT
TRBV30,TRBD1,-,TRBJ1-5,CAWNPGQGAMGNQPQHF,TGTGCCTGGAATCCGGGACAGGGGGCTATGGGCAATCAGCCCCAGCATTTT
TRBV27,-,few,TRBJ2-7,CASTDNSYEQYF,TGTGCCAGCACAGACAACTCCTACGAGCAGTACTTC
TRBV6-2/TRBV6-3,-,-,TRBJ1-1,CASSTGTRTGFF,TGTGCCAGCAGTACCGGGACAAGGACGGGTTTCTTT
TRBV6-1,TRBD1,large,TRBJ1-2,CASSQDRGGHGYTF,TGTGCCAGCAGCCAGGACAGGGGGGGGCATGGCTACACCTTC
TRBV6-6,-,few,TRBJ1-6,CASSYYGGHNSPLHF,TGTGCCAGCAGTTACTATGGGGGCCATAATTCACCCCTCCACTTT
TRBV19,TRBD2,-,TRBJ2-1,CASSPQPTSAIWDEQFF,TGTGCCAGTAGTCCACAACCCACTAGCGCCATATGGGATGAGCAGTTCTTC
TRBV20-1,TRBD2,-,TRBJ2-1,CSAAAGTSELDEQFF,TGCAGTGCCGCGGCCGGGACTAGCGAATTGGATGAGCAGTTCTTC
TRBV19,-,-,TRBJ1-3,CASSRRGRALSGNTIYF,TGTGCCAGTAGCCGACGGGGCAGGGCCCTCTCTGGAAACACCATATATTTT
TRBV7-2,-,few,TRBJ1-2,CASSLAPTPGYGYTF,TGTGCCAGCAGCTTAGCCCCCACCCCGGGCTATGGCTACACCTTC
TRBV10-3,-,-,TRBJ2-2,CVISVGVADTGELFF,TGTGTCATCAGTGTGGGCGTGGCGGACACCGGGGAGCTGTTTTTT
TRBV11-2,-,-,TRBJ2-7,CASSPDGSYEQYF,TGTGCCAGCAGCCCGGACGGATCCTACGAGCAGTACTTC
TRBV24-1,-,-,TRBJ2-5,CATSDRTRSQETKYF,TGTGCCACCAGTGATCGAACTAGAAGCCAAGAGACCAAGTACTTC
TRBV30,-,medium-sized,TRBJ1-1,CAWSDPPRVGTEAFF,TGTGCCTGGAGTGACCCTCCGCGGGTGGGCACTGAAGCTTTCTTT
TRBV20-1,TRBD2,large,TRBJ2-1,CSAVGTSGRISYNEQFF,TGCAGTGCCGTCGGGACTAGCGGGAGGATCTCCTACAATGAGCAGTTCTTC
TRBV11-1,-,-,TRBJ2-7,CASTHPSGYEQYF,TGTGCCAGCACCCACCCCAGCGGCTACGAGCAGTACTTC
TRBV6-2/TRBV6-3,-,few,TRBJ2-7,CASSYPRIPGLDSYEQYF,TGTGCCAGCAGTTACCCACGAATTCCGGGACTTGATTCCTACGAGCAGTACTTC
TRBV20-1,-,-,TRBJ1-2,CSAKSANNYGYTF,TGCAGTGCTAAGTCGGCAAATAACTATGGCTACACCTTC
TRBV2,-,-,TRBJ1-6,CASRAGTNSPLHF,TGTGCCAGCAGAGCGGGAACCAATTCACCCCTCCACTTT
TRBV20-1,-,-,TRBJ2-7,CSASCRCEGQSSYEQYF,TGCAGTGCTAGTTGTAGGTGCGAGGGACAAAGCTCCTACGAGCAGTACTTC
TRBV27,-,-,TRBJ1-5,CASSLGGYQPQHF,TGTGCCAGCAGTTTAGGGGGTTATCAGCCCCAGCATTTT
TRBV6-6,-,-,TRBJ1-3,CASSYSTGNTIYF,TGTGCCAGCAGTTACTCCACGGGCAACACCATATATTTT
TRBV2,-,few,TRBJ2-1,CATKGTEGGEQFF,TGTGCCACCAAAGGGACAGAGGGGGGTGAGCAGTTCTTC
TRBV2,-,few,TRBJ2-2,CASGRVPQETGELFF,TGTGCCAGCGGAAGAGTGCCCCAGGAAACCGGGGAGCTATTTTTT
TRBV4-2,-,few,TRBJ2-5,CASSQDRVHRQETQYF,TGTGCCAGCAGCCAAGATCGGGTCCACCGCCAAGAGACCCAGTACTTC
TRBV7-3,TRBD2,-,TRBJ2-3,CASSAPRGGTSTDTQYF,TGTGCCAGCAGCGCACCCCGGGGGGGGACTAGCACAGATACGCAGTATTTT
TRBV20-1,TRBD1,-,TRBJ1-4,CSARQGANPTNEKLFF,TGCAGTGCTAGACAGGGGGCAAACCCAACTAATGAAAAACTGTTTTTT
TRBV24-1,-,-,TRBJ2-5,CATSPEGGPHETQYF,TGTGCCACCAGCCCAGAAGGGGGACCCCACGAGACCCAGTACTTC
TRBV12-3/TRBV12-4,TRBD1,-,TRBJ1-2,CASSAGTGYGYTF,TGTGCCAGCAGTGCCGGGACAGGGTATGGCTACACCTTC
TRBV27,TRBD1,large,TRBJ1-5,CASSLNRGRSIQPQHF,TGTGCCAGCAGTTTAAACAGGGGGCGCTCCATTCAGCCCCAGCATTTT
TRBV6-1,TRBD2,-,TRBJ2-7,CASREVPTRGKIYEQYF,TGTGCCAGCAGGGAAGTCCCAACGCGGGGGAAAATATACGAGCAGTACTTC
TRBV6-1,TRBD2,-,TRBJ2-2,CASSSLGGGPSGELFF,TGTGCCAGCAGTTCCCTTGGCGGGGGGCCCTCCGGGGAGCTGTTTTTT
TRBV30,-,-,TRBJ2-2,CAWIVRVTGELFF,TGTGCCTGGATTGTCCGAGTGACCGGGGAGCTGTTTTTT
TRBV2,-,-,TRBJ1-2,CASSIGPSGFYGYTF,TGTGCCAGCAGTATTGGACCCTCCGGGTTCTATGGCTACACCTTC
TRBV6-1,-,few,TRBJ1-3,CASSESPDSGSTIYF,TGTGCCAGCAGTGAATCTCCAGATTCTGGAAGCACCATATATTTT
TRBV13,TRBD2,-,TRBJ2-7,CASSLGTSGTYEQYF,TGTGCCAGCAGCTTAGGGACTAGCGGGACCTACGAGCAGTACTTC
TRBV7-2,-,-,TRBJ2-2,CASSSLDRNTGELFF,TGTGCCAGCAGCTCTCTGGACAGAAACACCGGGGAGCTGTTTTTT